A selection of T cell receptor beta chains follows, all from one sample in a study of CD8 T cells in Susac syndrome. TCRdb ran MiXCR on the immunoSEQ multiplex PCR reads and lists one entry per CDR3 protein. The data hold more than 110,000 distinct CDR3 sequences, with roughly 94% observed a single time. The material sequenced was CD4+ T cells from PBMCs. The receptors derive from a human donor with Susac syndrome. CDR3s include the opening cysteine and the closing phenylalanine or tryptophan. The order of the fields is CDR3 protein, CDR3 DNA, J gene, D gene, V gene, clone size. A D gene is named only where the DNA matches it firmly. Clone size is stated in some rows and not others, as once, few, many or a class when expanded.

CDR3 protein: CASSTQRDASFAF; CDR3 DNA: TGTGCCAGCAGCACACAGAGGGACGCATCCTTCGCCTTC; J gene: TRBJ1-2; D gene: NA; V gene: TRBV14; clone size: NA
CDR3 protein: CSASGQWGAGEQYF; CDR3 DNA: TGCAGTGCTAGCGGGCAGTGGGGGGCAGGCGAGCAGTACTTC; J gene: TRBJ2-7; D gene: NA; V gene: TRBV20-1; clone size: NA
CDR3 protein: CASSRGEGVTEAFF; CDR3 DNA: TGTGCCAGCAGCCGCGGGGAGGGGGTTACTGAAGCTTTTTTT; J gene: TRBJ1-1; D gene: NA; V gene: TRBV3-1; clone size: NA
CDR3 protein: CASSPQDNQPQHF; CDR3 DNA: TGTGCCAGCAGCCCCCAGGATAATCAGCCCCAGCATTTT; J gene: TRBJ1-5; D gene: NA; V gene: TRBV9; clone size: NA
CDR3 protein: CASSHGTENTEAFF; CDR3 DNA: TGTGCCAGCAGCCATGGGACAGAAAACACTGAAGCTTTCTTT; J gene: TRBJ1-1; D gene: TRBD1; V gene: TRBV4-2; clone size: once
CDR3 protein: CASSPTYAADTQYF; CDR3 DNA: TGTGCCAGCTCACCCACATATGCGGCAGATACGCAGTATTTT; J gene: TRBJ2-3; D gene: NA; V gene: TRBV18; clone size: NA
CDR3 protein: CAWSGWDRFYTF; CDR3 DNA: TGTGCCTGGAGCGGATGGGACAGATTCTACACCTTC; J gene: TRBJ1-2; D gene: TRBD1; V gene: TRBV30; clone size: NA
CDR3 protein: CASSRSWGGETQYF; CDR3 DNA: TGCGCCAGCAGCCGGAGTTGGGGCGGAGAGACCCAGTACTTC; J gene: TRBJ2-5; D gene: NA; V gene: TRBV5-1; clone size: NA
CDR3 protein: CASSWGGRPEREQFF; CDR3 DNA: TGCGCCAGCAGCTGGGGCGGCCGACCCGAGCGTGAGCAGTTCTTC; J gene: TRBJ2-1; D gene: NA; V gene: TRBV4-1; clone size: NA
CDR3 protein: CASTRDRDGNYGYTF; CDR3 DNA: TGTGCCAGCACCCGGGACAGGGATGGAAACTATGGCTACACCTTC; J gene: TRBJ1-2; D gene: TRBD1; V gene: TRBV7-3; clone size: NA
CDR3 protein: CASSLSTEAFF; CDR3 DNA: TGTGCCAGCAGTTTGAGCACTGAAGCTTTCTTT; J gene: TRBJ1-1; D gene: NA; V gene: TRBV6-6; clone size: NA
CDR3 protein: CASSQVGLTGSTAGAYEQYF; CDR3 DNA: TGCGCCAGCAGCCAAGTTGGGTTGACAGGGTCAACAGCCGGGGCCTACGAGCAGTACTTC; J gene: TRBJ2-7; D gene: TRBD1; V gene: TRBV4-1; clone size: NA
CDR3 protein: CSVRESGNIQYF; CDR3 DNA: TGCAGTGTACGGGAGTCCGGAAACATTCAGTACTTC; J gene: TRBJ2-4; D gene: NA; V gene: TRBV20-1; clone size: NA
CDR3 protein: CASSQDAGWTGVNEQYF; CDR3 DNA: TGTGCCAGCAGCCAAGATGCAGGTTGGACAGGGGTAAACGAGCAGTACTTC; J gene: TRBJ2-7; D gene: TRBD1; V gene: TRBV3-1; clone size: NA
CDR3 protein: CASSEKWLYNEQFF; CDR3 DNA: TGTGCCAGCAGTGAAAAGTGGCTGTACAATGAGCAGTTCTTC; J gene: TRBJ2-1; D gene: NA; V gene: TRBV2; clone size: once
CDR3 protein: CSLRSDTQYF; CDR3 DNA: TGCAGCCTGAGGTCAGATACGCAGTATTTT; J gene: TRBJ2-3; D gene: NA; V gene: TRBV29-1; clone size: NA
CDR3 protein: CSVEDSGGAVADTQYF; CDR3 DNA: TGCAGCGTTGAGGATAGCGGGGGGGCAGTTGCAGATACGCAGTATTTT; J gene: TRBJ2-3; D gene: TRBD2; V gene: TRBV29-1; clone size: NA
CDR3 protein: CASSRRNTGELFF; CDR3 DNA: TGCGCCAGCAGCCGTAGAAACACCGGGGAGCTGTTTTTT; J gene: TRBJ2-2; D gene: NA; V gene: TRBV4-1; clone size: once
CDR3 protein: CSARDLQGQYQETQYF; CDR3 DNA: TGCAGTGCTAGAGATCTCCAGGGGCAGTACCAAGAGACCCAGTACTTC; J gene: TRBJ2-5; D gene: NA; V gene: TRBV20-1; clone size: NA
CDR3 protein: CASSLFRDTSYEQYF; CDR3 DNA: TGTGCCAGCAGTTTATTCCGGGACACATCCTACGAGCAGTACTTC; J gene: TRBJ2-7; D gene: NA; V gene: TRBV28; clone size: NA
CDR3 protein: CAWSVHYGYTF; CDR3 DNA: TGTGCCTGGAGTGTACACTATGGCTACACCTTC; J gene: TRBJ1-2; D gene: NA; V gene: TRBV30; clone size: once
CDR3 protein: CATSREGQNSPLHF; CDR3 DNA: TGTGCCACCAGCAGAGAGGGACAGAATTCACCCCTCCACTTT; J gene: TRBJ1-6; D gene: TRBD1; V gene: TRBV15; clone size: once
CDR3 protein: CASSPWDSRYGYTF; CDR3 DNA: TGTGCCAGCAGCCCCTGGGACAGTCGCTATGGCTACACCTTC; J gene: TRBJ1-2; D gene: TRBD1; V gene: TRBV9; clone size: NA
CDR3 protein: CATSRAGRQETQYF; CDR3 DNA: TGTGCCACCAGCAGAGCGGGCAGACAAGAGACCCAGTACTTC; J gene: TRBJ2-5; D gene: NA; V gene: TRBV15; clone size: NA
CDR3 protein: CATGTGANQPQHF; CDR3 DNA: TGTGCCACTGGGACAGGAGCTAATCAGCCCCAGCATTTT; J gene: TRBJ1-5; D gene: TRBD1; V gene: TRBV12-3/TRBV12-4; clone size: NA
CDR3 protein: CALTGGGYNEQFF; CDR3 DNA: TGTGCCTTGACAGGGGGAGGCTACAATGAGCAGTTCTTC; J gene: TRBJ2-1; D gene: TRBD1; V gene: TRBV30; clone size: NA
CDR3 protein: CASSQDRIQPQHF; CDR3 DNA: TGTGCCAGCAGCCAAGATCGCATTCAGCCCCAGCATTTT; J gene: TRBJ1-5; D gene: NA; V gene: TRBV3-1; clone size: NA
CDR3 protein: CSVRVEGKYEQYF; CDR3 DNA: TGCAGCGTCCGGGTGGAGGGTAAATACGAGCAGTACTTC; J gene: TRBJ2-7; D gene: NA; V gene: TRBV29-1; clone size: NA
CDR3 protein: CASSVGHGKGYEQYF; CDR3 DNA: TGTGCCAGCAGCGTAGGCCACGGAAAGGGCTACGAGCAGTACTTC; J gene: TRBJ2-7; D gene: NA; V gene: TRBV9; clone size: NA
CDR3 protein: CASSFGTGKAFF; CDR3 DNA: TGTGCCAGCAGTTTTGGGACAGGGAAAGCTTTCTTT; J gene: TRBJ1-1; D gene: TRBD1; V gene: TRBV28; clone size: NA
CDR3 protein: CASSYRSGGSNYGYTF; CDR3 DNA: TGTGCCAGCAGCTACAGATCGGGAGGATCCAACTATGGCTACACCTTC; J gene: TRBJ1-2; D gene: NA; V gene: TRBV6-2/TRBV6-3; clone size: NA
CDR3 protein: CATSKIGTVSYNEQFF; CDR3 DNA: TGTGCCACCAGCAAAATCGGGACAGTCTCCTACAATGAGCAGTTCTTC; J gene: TRBJ2-1; D gene: TRBD1; V gene: TRBV15; clone size: NA
CDR3 protein: CASSYSAQGTYGYTF; CDR3 DNA: TGTGCCAGCAGCTACTCGGCCCAGGGGACCTATGGCTACACCTTC; J gene: TRBJ1-2; D gene: NA; V gene: TRBV11-1; clone size: NA
CDR3 protein: CASSLSGRTDTQYF; CDR3 DNA: TGCGCCAGCAGCTTGAGTGGACGCACAGATACGCAGTATTTT; J gene: TRBJ2-3; D gene: NA; V gene: TRBV5-1; clone size: NA
CDR3 protein: CASSPGQGRTNYGYTF; CDR3 DNA: TGTGCCAGCAGCCCCGGACAGGGACGGACGAACTATGGCTACACCTTC; J gene: TRBJ1-2; D gene: TRBD1; V gene: TRBV5-4; clone size: NA
CDR3 protein: CSARGRQILAKNIQYF; CDR3 DNA: TGCAGTGCTAGAGGCCGACAGATACTAGCCAAAAACATTCAGTACTTC; J gene: TRBJ2-4; D gene: NA; V gene: TRBV20-1; clone size: NA
CDR3 protein: CAWSGTENQPQHF; CDR3 DNA: TGTGCCTGGAGTGGGACAGAAAATCAGCCCCAGCATTTT; J gene: TRBJ1-5; D gene: NA; V gene: TRBV30; clone size: NA
CDR3 protein: CASSLSGTKQFF; CDR3 DNA: TGTGCCAGCAGTTTATCCGGGACTAAGCAGTTCTTC; J gene: TRBJ2-1; D gene: TRBD2; V gene: TRBV28; clone size: NA
CDR3 protein: CASMTGGTEAFF; CDR3 DNA: TGTGCCAGCATGACAGGGGGCACTGAAGCTTTCTTT; J gene: TRBJ1-1; D gene: TRBD1; V gene: TRBV28; clone size: NA
CDR3 protein: CASSSRTGTGANVLTF; CDR3 DNA: TGTGCCAGCAGCTCCAGGACAGGGACTGGGGCCAACGTCCTGACTTTC; J gene: TRBJ2-6; D gene: TRBD1; V gene: TRBV7-3; clone size: NA
CDR3 protein: CSARGFSRGYNEQFF; CDR3 DNA: TGCAGTGCGCGCGGCTTCTCCCGCGGGTACAATGAGCAGTTCTTC; J gene: TRBJ2-1; D gene: NA; V gene: TRBV20-1; clone size: NA
CDR3 protein: CASSDRELGNQPQHF; CDR3 DNA: TGTGCCAGCAGCGACAGGGAATTGGGCAATCAGCCCCAGCATTTT; J gene: TRBJ1-5; D gene: NA; V gene: TRBV21-1; clone size: once
CDR3 protein: CAWRLSAGGHEQFF; CDR3 DNA: TGTGCCTGGCGGTTGTCAGCGGGAGGGCATGAGCAGTTCTTC; J gene: TRBJ2-1; D gene: TRBD2; V gene: TRBV30; clone size: once
CDR3 protein: CSATVVGYTF; CDR3 DNA: TGCAGTGCTACGGTGGTTGGCTACACCTTC; J gene: TRBJ1-2; D gene: NA; V gene: TRBV20-1; clone size: once
CDR3 protein: CASRPLAGVDTQYF; CDR3 DNA: TGCGCCAGCAGGCCACTAGCGGGGGTAGATACGCAGTATTTT; J gene: TRBJ2-3; D gene: TRBD2; V gene: TRBV5-1; clone size: NA
CDR3 protein: CSATRQPGLAGVGEQFF; CDR3 DNA: TGCAGTGCTACCCGTCAGCCGGGACTAGCGGGAGTGGGTGAGCAGTTCTTC; J gene: TRBJ2-1; D gene: TRBD2; V gene: TRBV20-1; clone size: NA
CDR3 protein: CSAMVQGFGNQPQHF; CDR3 DNA: TGCAGTGCTATGGTCCAGGGGTTTGGCAATCAGCCCCAGCATTTT; J gene: TRBJ1-5; D gene: NA; V gene: TRBV20-1; clone size: NA
CDR3 protein: CASSQGLAEETQYF; CDR3 DNA: TGTGCCAGCAGCCAAGGACTAGCGGAGGAGACCCAGTACTTC; J gene: TRBJ2-5; D gene: TRBD2; V gene: TRBV4-2; clone size: NA
CDR3 protein: CASSQDPWEQGTSGRETQYF; CDR3 DNA: TGCGCCAGCAGCCAAGACCCCTGGGAGCAGGGGACTAGCGGTCGAGAGACCCAGTACTTC; J gene: TRBJ2-5; D gene: TRBD2; V gene: TRBV4-3; clone size: NA
CDR3 protein: CASSEFSPLEKLFF; CDR3 DNA: TGTGCCAGCAGTGAGTTCAGCCCGCTTGAAAAACTGTTTTTT; J gene: TRBJ1-4; D gene: NA; V gene: TRBV2; clone size: NA
CDR3 protein: CSVDGVSVVDYGYTF; CDR3 DNA: TGCAGCGTTGATGGGGTTTCAGTGGTGGACTATGGCTACACCTTC; J gene: TRBJ1-2; D gene: NA; V gene: TRBV29-1; clone size: NA
CDR3 protein: CASRTDRAGANVLTF; CDR3 DNA: TGTGCCAGCAGAACCGACAGGGCTGGGGCCAACGTCCTGACTTTC; J gene: TRBJ2-6; D gene: TRBD1; V gene: TRBV5-4; clone size: NA